These T cell receptor beta chains were read from a single sample in a study of T cell responses to AZD1222 COVID-19 vaccine. Only in-frame clones appear in the TCRdb table, and some are missing; sequencing was by immunoSEQ multiplex PCR. The repertoire holds about 140,000 clones, around 93% seen once, with approximately 3.5% in the top ten. Sample: peripheral blood, taken 28 days after the second AZD1222 dose. The receptors were sampled from an adult who received the AZD1222 COVID-19 vaccine. Both conserved end residues are part of each CDR3. A D gene is named only where the DNA matches it firmly. Clone size is shown for a subset of rows, as once, few, many or a class of expanded clone.

D: TRBD2
J: TRBJ2-2
V: TRBV28
size: .
DNA: TGTGCCAGCAGGTCGGGACTAGCGGGAGTCGCCGGGGAGCTGTTTTTT
CDR3: CASRSGLAGVAGELFF

D: TRBD1
J: TRBJ1-5
V: TRBV28
size: .
DNA: TGTGCCAGCACATCAGGGGGCGCCGGCAATCAGCCCCAGCATTTT
CDR3: CASTSGGAGNQPQHF

D: .
J: TRBJ2-1
V: TRBV4-3
size: .
DNA: TGCGCCAGCAGCCAAGGTCCCTACAATGAGCAGTTCTTC
CDR3: CASSQGPYNEQFF

D: TRBD1
J: TRBJ1-5
V: TRBV28
size: .
DNA: TGTGCCAGCAGTTTAAGAACAGGGGGGATTCAGCCCCAGCATTTT
CDR3: CASSLRTGGIQPQHF

D: .
J: TRBJ2-1
V: TRBV5-6
size: .
DNA: TGTGCCAGCAGCTTAGAGGCCGGGCGGTACGAGCAGTTCTTC
CDR3: CASSLEAGRYEQFF

D: .
J: TRBJ2-7
V: TRBV7-9
size: .
DNA: TGTGCCAGCAGCTTAGAGGGTAGGGCCGAGCAGTACTTC
CDR3: CASSLEGRAEQYF

D: TRBD2
J: TRBJ2-5
V: TRBV24-1
size: .
DNA: TGTGCCACCAGTCCCGTGGCCGGGGGGAGGGAGACCCAGTACTTC
CDR3: CATSPVAGGRETQYF

D: .
J: TRBJ1-2
V: TRBV25-1
size: .
DNA: TGTGCCAGCAGTGAAACGGTGAGGGGTCTTGGCTACACCTTC
CDR3: CASSETVRGLGYTF

D: .
J: TRBJ2-1
V: TRBV28
size: .
DNA: TGTGCCAGCAGTCCTCAGGGGTACTCCTACAATGAGCAGTTCTTC
CDR3: CASSPQGYSYNEQFF

D: TRBD1
J: TRBJ1-5
V: TRBV6-1
size: .
DNA: TGTGCCAGCAGTGAAAGGGGGACAGGCAATCAGCCCCAGCATTTT
CDR3: CASSERGTGNQPQHF

D: TRBD1
J: TRBJ1-2
V: TRBV18
size: .
DNA: TGTGCCAGCTCACCGGGACAGGATCAAGGCTACACCTTC
CDR3: CASSPGQDQGYTF

D: TRBD1
J: TRBJ2-7
V: TRBV7-9
size: .
DNA: TGTGCCAGCAGCTCCGGGACAGGGGGTATTTCTTCCTACGAGCAGTACTTC
CDR3: CASSSGTGGISSYEQYF

D: .
J: TRBJ2-7
V: TRBV2
size: few
DNA: TGTGCCAGCAGACCGAACTCTTTGGGCGAGCAGTACTTC
CDR3: CASRPNSLGEQYF

D: .
J: TRBJ2-5
V: TRBV19
size: .
DNA: TGTGCCAGTAGCTGGGACAATCGGGAGACCCAGTACTTC
CDR3: CASSWDNRETQYF

D: TRBD1
J: TRBJ1-5
V: TRBV18
size: .
DNA: TGTGCCAGCTCACCCTCGACAGGGCCTAGCAATCAGCCCCAGCATTTT
CDR3: CASSPSTGPSNQPQHF

D: TRBD1
J: TRBJ2-2
V: TRBV7-2
size: once
DNA: TGTGCCAGCAGCCCGGACAGGGTCGACTTAGCGAACACCGGGGAGCTGTTTTTT
CDR3: CASSPDRVDLANTGELFF

D: TRBD1
J: TRBJ1-1
V: TRBV27
size: once
DNA: TGTGCCAGCAGATCGGGGGACAGATACACTGAAGCTTTCTTT
CDR3: CASRSGDRYTEAFF

D: .
J: TRBJ1-5
V: TRBV27
size: .
DNA: TGTGCCAGCAGTTGGGGCGGAAGCAATCAGCCCCAGCATTTT
CDR3: CASSWGGSNQPQHF

D: .
J: TRBJ2-3
V: TRBV19
size: .
DNA: TGTGCCAGTAGCCGCACAGATACGCAGTATTTT
CDR3: CASSRTDTQYF

D: .
J: TRBJ2-1
V: TRBV28
size: .
DNA: TGTGCCAGCAGTATCCCGACTCTCTCCTACAATGAGCAGTTCTTC
CDR3: CASSIPTLSYNEQFF

D: .
J: TRBJ2-7
V: TRBV28
size: .
DNA: TGTGCCAGCAGCACACTTTTTTCGGACAGCTCCTACGAGCAGTACTTC
CDR3: CASSTLFSDSSYEQYF

D: TRBD1
J: TRBJ2-7
V: TRBV24-1
size: .
DNA: TGTGCCACCAGTGATCGGTCGACAGGGTACAACTTC
CDR3: CATSDRSTGYNF

D: TRBD2
J: TRBJ2-3
V: TRBV11-2
size: .
DNA: TGTGCCAGCAGCTTGGGACTAGCGGGAGGCCTTAGCACAGATACGCAGTATTTT
CDR3: CASSLGLAGGLSTDTQYF

D: .
J: TRBJ2-2
V: TRBV7-9
size: few
DNA: TGTGCCAGCAGCTTAATGGGGACCGGGGAGCTGTTTTTT
CDR3: CASSLMGTGELFF

D: .
J: TRBJ1-1
V: TRBV5-8
size: .
DNA: TGTGCCAGCAGCCTCCTCGGCAGGCCGAACACTGAAGCTTTCTTT
CDR3: CASSLLGRPNTEAFF

D: TRBD2
J: TRBJ2-3
V: TRBV24-1
size: .
DNA: TGTGCCACCAGTGATTGGATCTCCGGGACTAGCGGCGCAGATACGCAGTATTTT
CDR3: CATSDWISGTSGADTQYF

D: .
J: TRBJ2-7
V: TRBV11-1
size: .
DNA: TGTGCCAGCAGCTTTGGGGCAGGGGAGCAGTACTTC
CDR3: CASSFGAGEQYF

D: TRBD1
J: TRBJ2-2
V: TRBV7-9
size: .
DNA: TGTGCCAGCAGCTCGGACAGGAACACCGGCACCGGGGAGCTGTTTTTT
CDR3: CASSSDRNTGTGELFF

D: TRBD1
J: TRBJ1-6
V: TRBV2
size: .
DNA: TGTGCCAGCAGTGGGAGGGACAGGGTTAATTCACCCCTCCACTTT
CDR3: CASSGRDRVNSPLHF

D: .
J: TRBJ1-1
V: TRBV10-1
size: .
DNA: TGCGCCAGCAGTGCCGACCGAAACACTGAAGCTTTCTTT
CDR3: CASSADRNTEAFF

D: TRBD1
J: TRBJ1-2
V: TRBV30
size: .
DNA: TGTGCCTGGGGCCTGGGACAGATGAACTATGGCTACACCTTC
CDR3: CAWGLGQMNYGYTF

D: .
J: TRBJ2-1
V: TRBV18
size: .
DNA: TGTGCCAGCTCACCGGTGGGAAATGCGAATGAGCAGTTCTTC
CDR3: CASSPVGNANEQFF

D: .
J: TRBJ2-1
V: TRBV9
size: .
DNA: TGTGCCAGCAGCGTAGGAGGGGGAGGCTACAATGAGCAGTTCTTC
CDR3: CASSVGGGGYNEQFF

D: TRBD1
J: TRBJ1-2
V: TRBV7-2
size: .
DNA: TGTGCCAGCAGCTCCCACCCGGACAGGGTGCTCTATGGCTACACCTTC
CDR3: CASSSHPDRVLYGYTF

D: TRBD1
J: TRBJ1-3
V: TRBV6-5
size: .
DNA: TGTGCCAGCAGTTCGATCCGGACAGGCTCTGGAAACACCATATATTTT
CDR3: CASSSIRTGSGNTIYF

D: .
J: TRBJ2-4
V: TRBV28
size: .
DNA: TGTGCCAGCAAGGAGGGTGGGCTAGCCAAAAACATTCAGTACTTC
CDR3: CASKEGGLAKNIQYF

D: TRBD1
J: TRBJ1-2
V: TRBV7-6
size: .
DNA: TGTGCCAGCAGCATAGGACAGGGCCTAACCTATGGCTACACCTTC
CDR3: CASSIGQGLTYGYTF

D: .
J: TRBJ2-4
V: TRBV6-2/TRBV6-3
size: .
DNA: TGTGCCAGCAGCTCGAACCTTAAACACGGCCTAGCCAAAAACATTCAGTACTTC
CDR3: CASSSNLKHGLAKNIQYF

D: .
J: TRBJ2-3
V: TRBV15
size: .
DNA: TGTGCCACCAGCGCTACGAACACGCAGTATTTT
CDR3: CATSATNTQYF

D: .
J: TRBJ1-2
V: TRBV19
size: .
DNA: TGTGCCAGTAGTATCCGGGACTCCTATGGCTACACCTTC
CDR3: CASSIRDSYGYTF

D: .
J: TRBJ2-1
V: TRBV28
size: .
DNA: TGTGCCAGCAGTACATACAAGACATCGAACAATGAGCAGTTCTTC
CDR3: CASSTYKTSNNEQFF

D: TRBD1
J: TRBJ2-7
V: TRBV28
size: .
DNA: TGTGCCAGCTTCGCCAGGGGGTCCTACGAGCAGTACTTC
CDR3: CASFARGSYEQYF

D: .
J: TRBJ1-2
V: TRBV5-1
size: .
DNA: TGCGCCAGCAGCGGCACAGGGACGGACTATGGCTACACCTTC
CDR3: CASSGTGTDYGYTF

D: TRBD1
J: TRBJ1-1
V: TRBV2
size: .
DNA: TGTGCCACCGCGGGGACAGGGGCCCCGTGGACTGAAGCTTTCTTT
CDR3: CATAGTGAPWTEAFF

D: TRBD1
J: TRBJ2-3
V: TRBV4-2
size: .
DNA: TGTGCCAGCAGCCAAGGGACAGGGGGGTTACACACAGATACGCAGTATTTT
CDR3: CASSQGTGGLHTDTQYF

D: .
J: TRBJ1-5
V: TRBV6-5
size: .
DNA: TGTGCCAGCAGCTGGACTGTTGGAGGCAATCAGCCCCAGCATTTT
CDR3: CASSWTVGGNQPQHF

D: TRBD1
J: TRBJ1-6
V: TRBV10-2
size: .
DNA: TGCGCCAGCAGTGAGTTCCGGGACAGGGGAAATTCACCCCTCCACTTT
CDR3: CASSEFRDRGNSPLHF

D: .
J: TRBJ2-1
V: TRBV5-1
size: .
DNA: TGCGCCAGCAGCTTGTTTAGCGGTGTGTCCAATGAGCAGTTCTTC
CDR3: CASSLFSGVSNEQFF